This T cell receptor beta chain stems from a study of T cell responses to AZD1222 COVID-19 vaccine. V was clipped by 8 bases and J by 2 bases; unmatched bases: 11. Germline V gives CDR1 MNHEY, CDR2 SMNVEV (reference sequence). CDR3 length: 15 amino acids. As to this clone: Its antigen remains unidentified.

Clones were read by immunoSEQ multiplex PCR, and TCRdb kept only the in-frame ones, dropping some. Of approximately 220,000 clones listed, about 92% are singletons. General observations from the study: Elevations in Spike-specific TCR breadth and depth followed administration of two AZD1222 doses. Of spike-specific TCRs, nearly half reportedly target regions left unmutated in variants. Every sample of the repertoires postdated the peak T cell response.

This material consisted of peripheral blood, taken on day 0 of MenACWY control vaccination. This TCR derives from an adult in good health. The chain combines TRBV27 with TRBJ1-2; 7 nucleotides align to TRBD1. CDR3 sequence (DNA): TGTGCCAGCTGCTCAGGGCAGGGGGTAAACTATGGCTACACCTTC. This sequence encodes CASCSGQGVNYGYTF.